This T cell receptor (beta chain) was sequenced during a study of Ad26.COV2.S vaccination and SARS-CoV-2 variants. Study at large: The vaccine Ad26.COV2.S was put into the muscle once, or twice with 56 days between.

With respect to this clone: Its target is unknown.

Germline loops: CDR1 SNHLY, CDR2 FYNNEI. V was shortened by 7 bases and J by 0 bases, with 16 bases between the two germline ends. CDR3 length: 16 amino acids. Whole-study findings and limits: TCR breadth and depth estimates may have understated total T cell responses. Spike-specific TCR breadth ran higher among vaccine recipients than placebo recipients.

Treatment described: 15 to 20 received Ad26.COV2.S at low or high dose, single or two shots; five or six received placebo; per-sample allocation not given. Specimens were obtained on day 63 following the first vaccine or placebo injection. Generated by immunoSEQ multiplex PCR, the TCRdb table keeps only in-frame clones and is missing some. The table records 350,000 to 450,000 clones, 80% to 90% of them present only once. Sequencing used peripheral blood, obtained in a trial of Ad26.COV2.S vaccine versus placebo. The TCR was taken from a person aged 18-60 years who received the Ad26.COV2.S COVID-19 vaccine or a placebo. J is TRBJ1-5 and V is TRBV2; maybe TRBD1 (6 bases). CDR3 nucleotides: TGTGCCAGCAATAAACAGGGACTTAATAGCAATCAGCCCCAGCATTTT. Its translation: CASNKQGLNSNQPQHF.